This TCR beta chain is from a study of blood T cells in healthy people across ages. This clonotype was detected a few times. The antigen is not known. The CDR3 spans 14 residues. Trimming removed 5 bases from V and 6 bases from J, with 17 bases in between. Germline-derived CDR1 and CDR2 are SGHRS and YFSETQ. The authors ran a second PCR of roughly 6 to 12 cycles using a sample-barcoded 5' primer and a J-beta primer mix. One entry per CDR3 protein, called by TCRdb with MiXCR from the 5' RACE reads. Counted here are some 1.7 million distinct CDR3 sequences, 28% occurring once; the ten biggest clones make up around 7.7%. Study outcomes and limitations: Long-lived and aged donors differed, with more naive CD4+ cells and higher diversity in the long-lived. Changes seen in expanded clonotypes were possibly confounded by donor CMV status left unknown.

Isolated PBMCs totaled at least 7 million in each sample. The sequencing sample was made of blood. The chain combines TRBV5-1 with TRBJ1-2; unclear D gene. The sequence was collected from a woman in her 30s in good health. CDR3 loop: CASRSDAAWDGYTF. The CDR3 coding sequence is TGCGCCAGCAGATCCGACGCAGCCTGGGATGGCTACACCTTC.